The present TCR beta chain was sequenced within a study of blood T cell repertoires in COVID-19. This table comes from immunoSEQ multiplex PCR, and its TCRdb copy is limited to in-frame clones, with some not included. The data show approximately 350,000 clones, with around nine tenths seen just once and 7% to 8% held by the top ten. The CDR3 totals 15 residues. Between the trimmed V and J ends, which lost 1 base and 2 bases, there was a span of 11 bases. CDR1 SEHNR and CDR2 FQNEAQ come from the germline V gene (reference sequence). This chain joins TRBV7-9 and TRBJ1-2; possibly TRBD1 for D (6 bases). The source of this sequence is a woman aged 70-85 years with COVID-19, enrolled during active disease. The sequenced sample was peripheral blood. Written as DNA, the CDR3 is TGTGCCAGCAGCTTAGACGCCCAGGGGAACTATGGCTACACCTTC. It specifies CASSLDAQGNYGYTF. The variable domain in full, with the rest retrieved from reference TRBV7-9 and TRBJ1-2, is DTGVSQNPRHKITKRGQNVTFRCDPISEHNRLYWYRQTLGQGPEFLTYFQNEAQLEKSRLLSDRFSAERPKGSFSTLEIQRTEQGDSAMYLCASSLDAQGNYGYTFGSGTRLTVV.